Listed below are T cell receptor beta chains from one sample, sequenced in a study of OX40 agonist ivuxolimab in advanced cancers. Clones were read by immunoSEQ multiplex PCR, and TCRdb kept only the in-frame ones, dropping some. The profile shows about 110,000 clones, approximately 90% of them singletons. The sample consisted of CD4+ or CD8+ T cells sorted from blood, taken in a trial of the OX40 agonist ivuxolimab. The receptors come from an adult with an advanced solid tumor such as melanoma, head and neck, liver or kidney cancer. Each CDR3 is given without its conserved first and last residue.

cdr3_length j_call v_call cdr3_aa
12 TRBJ1-1 TRBV5-1 ASSLGPGYTEAF
11 TRBJ2-2 TRBV6-5 ATRSGRAGELF
10 TRBJ2-5 TRBV29-1 SVEKAEETQY
12 TRBJ1-1 TRBV27 ASSVTKTSTEAF
13 TRBJ2-3 TRBV29-1 SVITGTGTTDTQY
10 TRBJ2-7 TRBV29-1 SVGTGIDEQY
13 TRBJ1-1 TRBV19 ASSIGSAGYTEAF
14 TRBJ1-1 TRBV9 ASSVEGRGANTEAF
12 TRBJ1-2 TRBV9 ASTRNVGSYGYT
11 TRBJ1-5 TRBV10-1 ASSQGFNQPQH
15 TRBJ2-3 TRBV9 ASSGASGRISTDTQY
12 TRBJ2-3 TRBV7-8 ASSLARGTDTQY
12 TRBJ2-3 TRBV27 ASQRATGGDTQY
14 TRBJ1-5 TRBV7-8 ASSLVGRISNQPQH
13 TRBJ2-5 TRBV5-4 ASSSPGGDQETQY
12 TRBJ2-2 TRBV5-1 ASTRSGATGELF
11 TRBJ1-4 TRBV30 AWAQLENEKLF
12 TRBJ2-1 TRBV30 AWSLFRGNNEQF
14 TRBJ2-7 TRBV5-5 ASSLVASGGVYEQY
10 TRBJ1-2 TRBV5-1 ASGGEGYGYT
11 TRBJ2-7 TRBV2 ASSAGARYEQY
13 TRBJ2-2 TRBV6-4 ASSDEFGDTGELF
10 TRBJ1-2 TRBV6-6 ASSARQAGYT
13 TRBJ2-7 TRBV6-5 ASRYTSGYSYEQY
14 TRBJ1-3 TRBV5-1 ASSPNRRGSGNTIY
10 TRBJ2-2 TRBV9 ASSAWGGELF
12 TRBJ2-5 TRBV18 ASSISGREETQY
13 TRBJ2-7 TRBV9 ASSVMSRHSYEQY
9 TRBJ1-4 TRBV20-1 SAGTYEKLF
13 TRBJ2-6 TRBV11-3 ASSSGSTGANVLT
14 TRBJ2-1 TRBV6-5 ASSYRTSGRVDEQF
13 TRBJ2-5 TRBV19 ASSIGGGSRETQY
12 TRBJ2-5 TRBV25-1 ASKSREGEETQY
14 TRBJ2-1 TRBV30 AFLLGLAGSYNEQF
13 TRBJ1-1 TRBV18 ASSAGAEMNTEAF
8 TRBJ1-1 TRBV29-1 SARDTEAF
12 TRBJ2-7 TRBV7-9 ASSLDVNAYEQY
13 TRBJ2-3 TRBV10-3 AISPGLAGGDTQY
15 TRBJ1-6 TRBV30 AWSRWTQSSYNSPLH
14 TRBJ2-2 TRBV21-1 ASSSGQGAKPGELF
11 TRBJ1-2 TRBV7-2 ASSLEPLYGYT
14 TRBJ2-7 TRBV2 ASRGLLGTSVGEQY
11 TRBJ2-1 TRBV6-6 ASAPQAVPSAF
13 TRBJ1-5 TRBV5-1 ASSWTGDSNQPQH
16 TRBJ2-1 TRBV18 ASSSNLPGTGSYNEQF